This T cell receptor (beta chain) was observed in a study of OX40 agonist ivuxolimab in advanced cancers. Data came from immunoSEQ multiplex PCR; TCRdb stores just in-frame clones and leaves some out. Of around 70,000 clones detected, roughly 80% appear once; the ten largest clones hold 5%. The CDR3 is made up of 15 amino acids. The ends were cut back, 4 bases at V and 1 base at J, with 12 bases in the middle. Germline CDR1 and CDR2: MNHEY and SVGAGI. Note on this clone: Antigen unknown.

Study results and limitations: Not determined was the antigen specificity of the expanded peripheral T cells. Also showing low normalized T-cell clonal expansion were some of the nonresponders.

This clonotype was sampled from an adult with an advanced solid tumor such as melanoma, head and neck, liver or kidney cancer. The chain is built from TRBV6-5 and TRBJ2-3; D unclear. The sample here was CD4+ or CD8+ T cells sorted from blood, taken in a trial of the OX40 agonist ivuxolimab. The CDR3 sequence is CASSSARSGTDTQYF. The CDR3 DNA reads TGTGCCAGCAGTTCGGCTAGATCGGGCACAGATACGCAGTATTTT.